A single sample gave rise to the 9 T cell receptor beta chains below, sequenced in a study of OX40 agonist ivuxolimab in advanced cancers. To prepare the library, the immunoSEQ multiplex PCR assay was applied. TCRdb mirrors the immuneACCESS table, restricted to in-frame sequences. Some clones are absent from its copies; in checked studies, under half trace to an unresolved V gene, and the reason for the others is unknown. This sample comprises 20,000 or so clones, about 70% of them detected only once. The ten largest clones take up roughly 32% of the sample. The specimen comprised CD4+ or CD8+ T cells sorted from blood, sampled in a trial of the OX40 agonist ivuxolimab. The source is an adult with an advanced solid tumor such as melanoma, head and neck, liver or kidney cancer.

This rearrangement joins TRBV6-6 to TRBJ2-2, with no clear D. There are 11 residues in the CDR3. Trimming shortened V by 10 bases and J by 7 bases, and 10 bases separated the two germline ends. The germline V gene has CDR1 MNHNY and CDR2 SVGAGI (reference sequence). The CDR3 sequence is CAIRRDGELFF. CDR3 coding DNA: TGTGCCATCCGAAGGGACGGGGAGCTGTTTTTT.

The CDR3 region has the DNA TGTGCCAGCAATATTCCAGGGAGTTCACCCCTCCACTTT. Protein sequence: CASNIPGSSPLHF. J is TRBJ1-6 and V is TRBV6-6; tentative D call: TRBD1 (5 bases). Germline CDR1 MNHNY, CDR2 SVGAGI (reference sequence). V was trimmed by 7 bases and J by 9 bases, leaving 13 bases between them. The CDR3 runs to 13 residues.

This rearrangement joins TRBV28 to TRBJ2-3; tentative D call: TRBD2 (5 bases). The V and J ends lost 5 bases and 2 bases respectively, with 17 bases between them. Germline V lookup: CDR1 MDHEN, CDR2 SYDVKM. The CDR3 loop spans 16 amino acids. In DNA, the CDR3 is TGTGCCAGCAGTCCCGGGATCTCATTTCTCACAGATACGCAGTATTTT. Translated: CASSPGISFLTDTQYF.

This rearrangement joins TRBV13 to TRBJ1-1; D remains unclear. V was pared by 3 bases and J by 2 bases, with 7 bases between. From germline, CDR1 is PRHDT and CDR2 FYEKMQ (reference sequence). There are 13 residues in the CDR3. CDR3 amino acids: CASSLYINTEAFF. The CDR3 bases are TGTGCCAGCAGCTTGTACATAAACACTGAAGCTTTCTTT.

This CDR3 is CASSLLSNYEQYF. Here the CDR3 DNA reads TGTGCCAGCAGCTTGCTGTCCAACTACGAGCAGTACTTC. This chain links TRBV5-6 with TRBJ2-7; no clear D gene. The V end lost 1 base, the J end lost 3 bases, and 8 bases lay between the germline ends. Germline CDR1 and CDR2: SGHDT and YYEEEE. The CDR3 totals 13 residues. The entire variable domain, with the rest obtained from reference TRBV5-6 and TRBJ2-7, is as follows: DAGVTQSPTHLIKTRGQQVTLRCSPKSGHDTVSWYQQALGQGPQFIFQYYEEEERQRGNFPDRFSGHQFPNYSSELNVNALLLGDSALYLCASSLLSNYEQYFGPGTRLTVT.

The V call is TRBV4-3, the J call TRBJ2-3; D perhaps matches TRBD2 (6 bases). Trimming left V 0 bases short and J 5 bases short, with 21 bases between. Germline V gene sequence: CDR1 LGHNA, CDR2 YSLEER. The CDR3 runs to 18 residues. This chain's CDR3 is CASSQDDWTTHPVDTQYF. Written as DNA, the CDR3 is TGCGCCAGCAGCCAAGATGATTGGACTACCCACCCTGTAGATACGCAGTATTTT.

The rearrangement joins TRBV5-5 to TRBJ2-7; no clear D. The germline CDR1 and CDR2 sequences are SGHKS and YYEKEE (reference sequence). Trimming took 0 bases from V and 2 from J, leaving 12 bases between them. CDR3 length: 15 amino acids. In DNA, the CDR3 is TGTGCCAGCAGCTTGGACTGGACCTTAACCTACGAGCAGTACTTC. Translating gives CASSLDWTLTYEQYF.

This clone is a singleton in its sample. The gene calls are TRBV27 and TRBJ2-7, with D possibly TRBD2 on 5 matching bases. This CDR3 comprises 11 residues. The V end lost 8 bases, the J end lost 3 bases, and 8 bases lay between the germline ends. Germline V gene sequence: CDR1 MNHEY, CDR2 SMNVEV (reference sequence). Written as DNA, the CDR3 is TGTGCCAGCGGACTGTACTACGAGCAGTACTTC. This gives the protein CASGLYYEQYF.

The rearrangement uses TRBV5-4 and TRBJ2-7; D gene uncertain. Germline values: CDR1 SGHNT, CDR2 YYREEE (reference sequence). V was shortened by 3 bases and J by 2 bases, with 15 bases between the two germline ends. CDR3 length: 15 residues. The CDR3 protein is CASSWAVGATYEQYF. Here the CDR3 DNA reads TGTGCCAGCAGCTGGGCCGTGGGCGCTACCTACGAGCAGTACTTC.